The next 10 T cell receptor beta chains were all read from a single sample in a study of identifying expanded T cells in peripheral blood. Sequencing was performed with immunoSEQ multiplex PCR; in TCRdb, only in-frame clones are kept and a portion is missing. The profile covers around 70,000 clones, with 85% to 90% appearing a single time and more than 2.5% taken by the ten largest. Specimen: blood. These receptors all stem from a person aged 18 to 69 in good health.

In the case of this clone: Distinct nucleotide sequences in the sample also encode this CDR3. This rearrangement joins TRBV5-1 to TRBJ2-5; TRBD2 matches 10 bases. Germline CDR1 reads SGHRS; CDR2 reads YFSETQ. V lost 0 bases and J lost 3; bases outside the gene matches: 2. The CDR3 totals 15 residues. This chain's CDR3 is CASSLGLAGEETQYF. CDR3 bases: TGCGCCAGCAGCTTGGGCCTAGCGGGGGAAGAGACCCAGTACTTC.

The chain couples TRBV4-1 to TRBJ1-5, with a weak D call TRBD1 (6 bases). Germline V gene data show CDR1 as MGHRA and CDR2 as YSYEKL. The V end lost 0 bases, the J end lost 6 bases, and 12 bases lay between the germline ends. The CDR3 is made up of 15 amino acids. This CDR3 reads CASSQEWGGRQPQHF. The CDR3, as DNA: TGCGCCAGCAGCCAAGAATGGGGGGGCCGTCAGCCCCAGCATTTT.

The genes are TRBV5-5 and TRBJ1-5; 7 nucleotides align to TRBD1. Germline CDR1 reads SGHKS; CDR2 reads YYEKEE (reference sequence). With 9 bases clipped from V and 7 bases from J, the junction kept 4 bases outside the gene matches. CDR3 length: 11 residues. CDR3 bases: TGTGCCACTACCAGGGGGCAGCCCCAGCATTTT. It yields the protein CATTRGQPQHF.

CDR3 DNA: TGCGCCAGCAGTCAGACAGGGGGCGCGGGGAATGAAAAACTGTTTTTT. This gives the protein CASSQTGGAGNEKLFF. The V call is TRBV5-1, the J call TRBJ1-4, with TRBD1 matching over 10 bases. In germline, CDR1 is SGHRS, CDR2 YFSETQ. The CDR3 has 16 amino acids. The J segment lost 5 bases and the V segment lost 5 bases, leaving 9 bases of the junction unmatched.

The rearrangement joins TRBV5-6 to TRBJ1-2; no firm D call. Trimming left V 4 bases short and J 7 bases short, with 17 bases between. Looked up from germline, CDR1 is SGHDT and CDR2 is YYEEEE. The CDR3 contains 14 residues. The CDR3 DNA reads as TGTGCCAGCAGCGACCCGCAGTCCGTGCGTGGCTACACCTTC. Protein product: CASSDPQSVRGYTF.

J is TRBJ1-5 and V is TRBV2, with D hard to call. The CDR3 totals 13 residues. The germline V and J ends were trimmed by 6 bases and 0 bases, with 6 bases remaining between them. CDR1 SNHLY and CDR2 FYNNEI come from the germline V gene. The CDR3 is CASSGLSNQPQHF. The CDR3 DNA is TGTGCCAGCAGCGGTCTTAGCAATCAGCCCCAGCATTTT.

This chain joins TRBV6-5 and TRBJ2-7, with 8 bases aligning to TRBD1. The CDR3 has 14 residues. The junction had 6 bases not matched to a gene; V was cut back by 2 bases and J by 6 bases. Germline loops: CDR1 MNHEY, CDR2 SVGAGI. CDR3 DNA: TGTGCCAGCAGTTACGACAGGGGCGTGGGCGAGCAGTACTTC. Translated: CASSYDRGVGEQYF.

This chain links TRBV5-1 with TRBJ1-1; D possibly corresponds to TRBD1 (5 bases). The CDR3 covers 12 residues. Germline lookup yields CDR1 SGHRS and CDR2 YFSETQ. V was shortened by 4 bases and J by 7 bases, with 11 bases between the two germline ends. This CDR3 is CASSPRGDEAFF. The CDR3 nucleotides are TGCGCCAGCAGCCCCCGGGGGGATGAAGCTTTCTTT. Looking up the rest from reference TRBV5-1 and TRBJ1-1 gives the full variable domain: KAGVTQTPRYLIKTRGQQVTLSCSPISGHRSVSWYQQTPGQGLQFLFEYFSETQRNKGNFPGRFSGRQFSNSRSEMNVSTLELGDSALYLCASSPRGDEAFFGQGTRLTVV.

The chain has TRBV5-5 and TRBJ2-7; unclear D gene. The CDR3 loop spans 15 amino acids. CDR1 is SGHKS, CDR2 YYEKEE, per germline (reference sequence). V dropped 1 base and J dropped 0 bases, with 11 bases sitting between them. CDR3 coding DNA: TGTGCCAGCAGCTTGCTAGGGTCGGCCTCCTACGAGCAGTACTTC. This codes for CASSLLGSASYEQYF.

V usage is TRBV9 and J usage is TRBJ2-7; 11 nucleotides line up with TRBD2. After removal of 4 bases from V and 4 bases from J, the junction contained 4 bases not matched to a gene. The CDR3 loop spans 14 amino acids. Germline CDR1 and CDR2: SGDLS and YYNGEE. Written as DNA, the CDR3 is TGTGCCAGCAGCTTAGCGGGGGGGCCTTACGAGCAGTACTTC. Translating gives CASSLAGGPYEQYF.